The 21 T cell receptor beta chains given below trace back to one sample, sequenced in a study of T cell responses to AZD1222 COVID-19 vaccine. Only in-frame clones appear in the TCRdb table, and some are missing; sequencing was by immunoSEQ multiplex PCR. The data contain more than 110,000 clones, less than 95% of them singletons. The sequencing used peripheral blood, collected on day 0 of AZD1222 vaccination. Receptor source: an adult in good health.

V is TRBV10-3 and J is TRBJ2-1; 8 bases align to TRBD2. V lost 5 bases and J lost 6; bases outside the gene matches: 15. The germline gives CDR1 ENHRY, CDR2 SYGVKD. There are 17 residues in the CDR3. This CDR3 is CAISSSDGGTRSNEQFF. In nucleotides, the CDR3 is TGTGCCATCAGTTCCTCTGACGGTGGGACTAGAAGCAATGAGCAGTTCTTC.

The genes are TRBV6-5 and TRBJ2-7, with D tentatively TRBD1 or TRBD2 (5 bases each). The CDR3 loop spans 14 amino acids. Germline loops: CDR1 MNHEY, CDR2 SVGAGI. The germline V and J ends were trimmed by 6 bases and 3 bases, with 15 bases remaining between them. This CDR3 is CASSPGLGHYEQYF. The CDR3, as DNA: TGTGCCAGCAGCCCGGGGCTGGGCCACTACGAGCAGTACTTC.

The rearrangement links TRBV6-2 or TRBV6-3 to TRBJ1-4; the D gene is possibly TRBD1 (5 bases). The germline V gene encodes CDR1 MNHEY and CDR2 SVGEGT. CDR3 length equals 15 residues. Trimming took 6 bases from V and 5 from J, leaving 16 bases between them. The CDR3 spells CASSQGGEFNEKLFF. The CDR3, as DNA: TGTGCCAGCAGCCAGGGCGGTGAATTCAATGAAAAACTGTTTTTT.

This rearrangement joins TRBV7-9 to TRBJ2-3; 9 bases line up with TRBD2. V dropped 5 bases and J dropped 0; count of bases not matched to a gene: 6. This CDR3 is 16 amino acids long. CDR1 and CDR2 (germline): SEHNR, FQNEAQ (reference sequence). The CDR3 nucleotides are TGTGCCAGCAGCCTCTTAGCGGGAGCGAGCACAGATACGCAGTATTTT. It is translated as CASSLLAGASTDTQYF. The variable domain in full, with the rest retrieved from reference TRBV7-9 and TRBJ2-3, is DTGVSQNPRHKITKRGQNVTFRCDPISEHNRLYWYRQTLGQGPEFLTYFQNEAQLEKSRLLSDRFSAERPKGSFSTLEIQRTEQGDSAMYLCASSLLAGASTDTQYFGPGTRLTVL.

The chain employs TRBV19 and TRBJ1-5, with TRBD1 identical over 7 bases. Looked up from germline, CDR1 is LNHDA and CDR2 is SQIVND (reference sequence). The V and J ends lost 7 bases and 4 bases, in that order; junction bases with no gene match: 10. The CDR3 has 15 residues. CDR3 nucleotides: TGTGCCAGTAAGCTGGCGGGCAGGGGGAATCAGCCCCAGCATTTT. It specifies CASKLAGRGNQPQHF.

The chain joins TRBV5-1 to TRBJ2-5; 12 nucleotides match TRBD2. CDR1 SGHRS and CDR2 YFSETQ come from the germline V gene. The J segment lost 5 bases and the V segment lost 2 bases, leaving 7 bases of the junction unmatched. The CDR3 runs to 16 residues. CDR3 in amino acids: CASSFGASGREETQYF. Written as DNA, the CDR3 is TGCGCCAGCAGCTTCGGGGCTAGCGGGAGGGAGGAGACCCAGTACTTC.

The chain joins TRBV5-4 to TRBJ1-5, with unresolved D. V was shortened by 0 bases and J by 7 bases, with 11 bases between the two germline ends. The CDR3 length is 14 residues. CDR1 and CDR2 from the germline V gene are SGHNT and YYREEE (reference sequence). CDR3 protein: CASSLEGSRQPQHF. CDR3 nucleotide sequence: TGTGCCAGCAGCTTGGAGGGCAGTCGGCAGCCCCAGCATTTT.

DNA for the CDR3: TGTGCCAGCATAAAAACGGGACAGTTGACCGGGGAGCTGTTTTTT. Its translation: CASIKTGQLTGELFF. The V and J genes are TRBV27 and TRBJ2-2; 7 bases align to TRBD1. Germline V gene lookup returns CDR1 MNHEY and CDR2 SMNVEV (reference sequence). After removal of 7 bases from V and 5 bases from J, the junction contained 10 bases not matched to a gene. The CDR3 contains 15 residues.

The V gene is TRBV5-1, the J gene TRBJ1-1; D possibly corresponds to TRBD1 (5 bases). The CDR3 totals 17 residues. Germline CDR1 SGHRS, CDR2 YFSETQ. V was shortened by 4 bases and J by 2 bases, with 21 bases between the two germline ends. CDR3 in DNA: TGCGCCAGCAGCCGCCTCTTACAGGCGGACTTAAACACTGAAGCTTTCTTT. Translating gives CASSRLLQADLNTEAFF.

The chain combines TRBV28 with TRBJ2-2; perhaps TRBD2 as D (5 bases). The germline V gene has CDR1 MDHEN and CDR2 SYDVKM. The V gene lost 7 bases and the J gene lost 13 bases, with 22 bases spanning the gap. The CDR3 totals 14 residues. The CDR3 region has the DNA TGTGCCAGCACCGAGGACTCGATTACTCTTGGGCTGTTTTTT. Translated, it gives CASTEDSITLGLFF.

The rearrangement joins TRBV5-1 to TRBJ1-2, with unresolved D. The CDR3 is 14 amino acids. Germline V lookup: CDR1 SGHRS, CDR2 YFSETQ. V shed 2 bases and J shed 8 bases, with 16 bases lying between them. CDR3 loop: CASSFPREADGYTF. The CDR3 coding sequence is TGCGCCAGCAGCTTCCCGCGGGAGGCAGACGGCTACACCTTC. Full variable domain (outside the CDR3, taken from reference TRBV5-1 and TRBJ1-2): KAGVTQTPRYLIKTRGQQVTLSCSPISGHRSVSWYQQTPGQGLQFLFEYFSETQRNKGNFPGRFSGRQFSNSRSEMNVSTLELGDSALYLCASSFPREADGYTFGSGTRLTVV.

The rearrangement links TRBV2 to TRBJ2-3; maybe TRBD2 (5 bases). The CDR3 is made up of 15 amino acids. V was pared by 4 bases and J by 6 bases, with 17 bases between. The germline V gene has CDR1 SNHLY and CDR2 FYNNEI. The CDR3 spells CASSGVTLGGDTQYF. Here the CDR3 DNA reads TGTGCCAGCAGTGGGGTGACTTTAGGCGGGGATACGCAGTATTTT.

The J gene is TRBJ2-7, the V gene TRBV28; maybe TRBD1 (6 bases). The V end was cut by 4 bases, the J end by 2 bases, with 12 bases between. Germline V gene lookup returns CDR1 MDHEN and CDR2 SYDVKM. The CDR3 has 14 amino acids. The CDR3 region has the DNA TGTGCCAGCAGTTCGAGGGGGTTCCCCTACGAGCAGTACTTC. It yields the protein CASSSRGFPYEQYF. The variable domain in full, completed from reference TRBV28 and TRBJ2-7, reads DVKVTQSSRYLVKRTGEKVFLECVQDMDHENMFWYRQDPGLGLRLIYFSYDVKMKEKGDIPEGYSVSREKKERFSLILESASTNQTSMYLCASSSRGFPYEQYFGPGTRLTVT.

This chain links TRBV5-4 with TRBJ1-2; 9 nucleotides line up with TRBD1. After removal of 4 bases from V and 7 bases from J, the junction contained 8 bases not matched to a gene. CDR1 and CDR2 from the germline V gene are SGHNT and YYREEE (reference sequence). This CDR3 spans 14 amino acids. The CDR3 spells CASSTDRGEGGYTF. Here the CDR3 DNA reads TGTGCCAGCAGCACCGACAGGGGGGAAGGTGGCTACACCTTC.

The genes are TRBV21-1 and TRBJ2-5; the D call in the table, TRBD1, was not verified against the DNA. TRBV21-1 is classified as a pseudogene. The CDR3 loop spans 16 amino acids. CDR3 DNA sequence: TGTGCCAGCAGCAAAGCAGGAAAGGGGGGACAGGAGACCCAGTACTTC. Encoded protein: CASSKAGKGGQETQYF.

V is TRBV6-6 and J is TRBJ1-5; D perhaps matches TRBD1 (5 bases). The CDR3 spans 14 residues. CDR1 and CDR2 (germline): MNHNY, SVGAGI (reference sequence). The V end lost 6 bases, the J end lost 2 bases, and 11 bases lay between the germline ends. The CDR3 DNA sequence: TGTGCCAGCAGCGGGGGATTGGGCAATCAGCCCCAGCATTTT. Its translation is CASSGGLGNQPQHF.

This clone was counted a single time. The chain is built from TRBV15 and TRBJ1-4, with D possibly being TRBD1 (6 bases). V lost 0 bases and J lost 8, with 16 bases in between. The CDR3 totals 16 residues. Germline-derived CDR1 and CDR2 are LNHNV and YYDKDF (reference sequence). CDR3: CATSRDRTEVREKLFF. The CDR3 DNA sequence: TGTGCCACCAGCAGAGATCGGACAGAGGTTCGCGAAAAACTGTTTTTT.

V usage is TRBV11-3 and J usage is TRBJ2-2; D gene ambiguous. Germline V gives CDR1 SGHNT, CDR2 YENEEA. The CDR3 is 13 residues long. V was trimmed by 5 bases and J by 7 bases, leaving 11 bases between them. CDR3 residues: CASSNSLSGELFF. As DNA, the CDR3 is TGTGCCAGCAGCAATAGCCTGAGCGGGGAGCTGTTTTTT.

The chain has TRBV7-3 and TRBJ2-3; D call uncertain. V lost 4 bases, J lost 4 bases, and 6 bases lay in between. Looked up from germline, CDR1 is SGHTA and CDR2 is FQGTGA. CDR3 length: 12 amino acids. CDR3 region: CASSSPPDTQYF. For the CDR3, the DNA is TGTGCCAGCAGCTCCCCCCCAGATACGCAGTATTTT.

The chain employs TRBV28 and TRBJ1-5, with D uncertain. Germline loops: CDR1 MDHEN, CDR2 SYDVKM. The CDR3 spans 18 residues. V lost 3 bases and J 3 bases, leaving 21 bases between the germline ends. CDR3: CASSFLGMGFSVNQPQHF. The DNA of the CDR3 is TGTGCCAGCAGTTTCTTAGGGATGGGCTTCTCGGTCAATCAGCCCCAGCATTTT.

The chain has TRBV12-5 and TRBJ2-2; no definite D call. Looked up from germline, CDR1 is LGHNT and CDR2 is FRNRAP. Between the trimmed V and J ends, which lost 1 base and 0 bases, there was a span of 9 bases. This CDR3 is built from 16 residues. The CDR3 spells CASGLDTGANTGELFF. As DNA, the CDR3 is TGTGCTAGTGGTTTGGACACGGGTGCGAACACCGGGGAGCTGTTTTTT. Based on the CDR3 plus reference TRBV12-5 and TRBJ2-2, the full variable domain is DARVTQTPRHKVTEMGQEVTMRCQPILGHNTVFWYRQTMMQGLELLAYFRNRAPLDDSGMPKDRFSAEMPDATLATLKIQPSEPRDSAVYFCASGLDTGANTGELFFGEGSRLTVL.